What follows are 11 T cell receptor beta chains derived from one specimen sequenced in a study of graft-versus-host responses after intestinal transplantation. TCRdb's copy holds only in-frame clones and misses some; the assay was immunoSEQ multiplex PCR. Counted here are roughly 100,000 clones, over 85% occurring once; the ten biggest clones make up 0.9% to 1.5%. These receptors have no identified antigens. The sample was unstimulated CD8+ T cells sorted from spleen or lymph node cells, taken before intestinal transplant. The receptors come from a human donor who received an intestinal transplant.

The rearrangement links TRBV4-1 to TRBJ1-1, with D perhaps TRBD1 (6 bases). This CDR3 spans 17 amino acids. V lost 4 bases, J lost 0 bases, and 18 bases lay in between. The germline CDR1 and CDR2 sequences are MGHRA and YSYEKL. CDR3 bases: TGCGCCAGCAGCCTCCCTATGGGGGCATCTGTGAACACTGAAGCTTTCTTT. Its translation is CASSLPMGASVNTEAFF.

The chain is built from TRBV12-5 and TRBJ2-1; the match to TRBD2 covers 8 bases. Unmatched junction bases numbered 8, after V lost 6 bases and J lost 7 bases. The CDR3 length is 14 residues. The V gene's germline CDR1 is LGHNT and CDR2 FRNRAP. CDR3 DNA: TGTGCTAGTGGCCCACCGGGGGGGCAGAATGAGCAGTTCTTC. Its translation is CASGPPGGQNEQFF.

The chain employs TRBV13 and TRBJ2-7, with D possibly being TRBD1 (6 bases). Germline lookup yields CDR1 PRHDT and CDR2 FYEKMQ (reference sequence). V gave up 5 bases and J gave up 6 bases, with 11 bases separating them. This CDR3 has 12 residues. CDR3 loop: CASSPRGFEQYF. In nucleotides, the CDR3 is TGTGCCAGCAGCCCGAGGGGGTTCGAGCAGTACTTC.

The chain recombines TRBV11-2 with TRBJ1-1; D unclear. Germline-derived CDR1 and CDR2 are SGHAT and FQNNGV. This CDR3 region has 12 residues. Trimming cost V 1 base and J 6 bases, with 6 bases left between them. In nucleotides, the CDR3 is TGTGCCAGCAGCTTAGGACTCTCTGAAGCTTTCTTT. Protein: CASSLGLSEAFF.

The chain joins TRBV4-1 to TRBJ2-3; D is undetermined. Per germline, CDR1 MGHRA and CDR2 YSYEKL. Trimming took 5 bases from V and 4 from J, leaving 7 bases between them. This CDR3 comprises 12 residues. The CDR3 DNA follows: TGCGCCAGCAGCGGACCCCCAGATACGCAGTATTTT. As protein: CASSGPPDTQYF.

The sample holds one count of this clone. V is TRBV27 and J is TRBJ1-2; the match to TRBD1 covers 11 bases. The CDR3 spans 12 residues. Unmatched junction bases numbered 2, after V lost 6 bases and J lost 8 bases. Germline V gene data show CDR1 as MNHEY and CDR2 as SMNVEV (reference sequence). CDR3 sequence: CASRDRGQGYTF. For the CDR3, the DNA is TGTGCCAGCAGGGACAGGGGGCAAGGCTACACCTTC.

In this sample, this clone turned up a few times. The V call is TRBV7-9, the J call TRBJ1-2; D is unclear. The germline V gene has CDR1 SEHNR and CDR2 FQNEAQ (reference sequence). The CDR3 is 11 amino acids. With 2 bases removed from V and 8 bases from J, the gap between germline ends came to 6 bases. The CDR3 loop reads CASSLSGGYTF. The CDR3 DNA reads as TGTGCCAGCAGCTTATCGGGGGGCTACACCTTC.

The V call is TRBV27, the J call TRBJ2-6; D gene ambiguous. Looked up from germline, CDR1 is MNHEY and CDR2 is SMNVEV (reference sequence). The CDR3 is made up of 17 amino acids. The V end was cut by 6 bases, the J end by 2 bases, with 17 bases between. The CDR3 DNA follows: TGTGCCAGCAGCCCCATTAAAATCGACGCTGGGGCCAACGTCCTGACTTTC. Encoded protein: CASSPIKIDAGANVLTF.

The rearrangement joins TRBV6-1 to TRBJ2-1; the match to TRBD2 covers 9 bases. The V gene end was trimmed by 3 bases and the J gene end by 10 bases; junction bases not matched to a gene: 7. The CDR3 is made up of 14 amino acids. Germline V gives CDR1 MNHNS, CDR2 SASEGT. The CDR3 region has the DNA TGTGCCAGCAGTGAGGTGCTAGCGGGGCCCGAGCAGTTCTTC. Protein: CASSEVLAGPEQFF.

In this sample, this clone turned up once. This chain links TRBV13 with TRBJ1-3, with D uncertain. V dropped 2 bases and J dropped 0 bases, with 17 bases sitting between them. CDR1 PRHDT and CDR2 FYEKMQ come from the germline V gene (reference sequence). This CDR3 region has 18 residues. CDR3 loop: CASSLKGGGLLSGNTIYF. The CDR3 DNA sequence: TGTGCCAGCAGCTTAAAGGGCGGAGGGCTCCTCTCTGGAAACACCATATATTTT.

This chain links TRBV10-3 with TRBJ2-7; D possibly matches TRBD1 or TRBD2 (6 bases each). CDR3 length: 15 residues. Germline V gives CDR1 ENHRY, CDR2 SYGVKD. V was pared by 7 bases and J by 3 bases, with 19 bases between. Here the CDR3 DNA reads TGTGCCATCACCCCCGACAATAGGGGGGACTACGAGCAGTACTTC. It codes for CAITPDNRGDYEQYF.